This TCR beta chain was sequenced in a study of blood T cell repertoires in COVID-19. Study summary: From T cells, B-cell-depleted T cells, or PBMCs came the material, which was cDNA or gDNA.

Original processing methods: Amplified reference gene primers provided the basis for estimating nucleated cell counts. Assay: immunoSEQ multiplex PCR; the TCRdb copy retains only in-frame clones and omits some. V and J calls and clone size follow that table, whereas D and trimming were derived from the DNA. The sample carries approximately 170,000 clones, about 80% recorded once. This clone was recorded a few times. CDR1 MNHEY and CDR2 SVGEGT come from the germline V gene. This CDR3 is built from 17 residues. V lost 0 bases, J lost 3 bases, and 15 bases lay in between. Material: peripheral blood. The sequence was obtained from a woman aged 80 or over with acute or convalescent COVID-19. This chain links TRBV6-2 or TRBV6-3 with TRBJ2-1; the D gene is possibly TRBD2 (6 bases). As DNA, the CDR3 is TGTGCCAGCAGTTACTCTCCCCCTGGAGGGGTCTACAATGAGCAGTTCTTC. Protein: CASSYSPPGGVYNEQFF.